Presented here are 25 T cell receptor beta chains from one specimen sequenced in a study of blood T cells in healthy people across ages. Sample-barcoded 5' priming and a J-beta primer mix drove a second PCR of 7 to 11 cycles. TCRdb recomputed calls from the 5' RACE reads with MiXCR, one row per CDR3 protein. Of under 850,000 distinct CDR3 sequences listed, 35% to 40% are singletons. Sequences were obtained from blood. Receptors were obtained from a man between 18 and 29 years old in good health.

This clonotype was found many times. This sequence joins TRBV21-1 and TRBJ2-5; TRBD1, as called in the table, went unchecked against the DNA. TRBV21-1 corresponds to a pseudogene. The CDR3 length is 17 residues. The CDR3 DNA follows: TGTGCCAGCAGCAAAGCTTTAGGGGACAGGGCACGAGAGACCCAGTACTTC. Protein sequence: CASSKALGDRARETQYF.

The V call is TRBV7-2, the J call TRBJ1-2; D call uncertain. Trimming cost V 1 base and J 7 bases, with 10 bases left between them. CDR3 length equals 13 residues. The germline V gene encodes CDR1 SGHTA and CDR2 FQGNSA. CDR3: CASSLGGVSGYTF. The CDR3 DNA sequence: TGTGCCAGCAGCTTAGGGGGTGTGAGTGGCTACACCTTC.

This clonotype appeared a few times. In DNA, the CDR3 is TGCAGTGCTAGAGAAACGGGGACTTATGGCTACACCTTC. This sequence encodes CSARETGTYGYTF. This chain joins TRBV20-1 and TRBJ1-2, with D maybe TRBD1 (5 bases). CDR1 DFQATT and CDR2 SNEGSKA come from the germline V gene (reference sequence). The CDR3 runs to 13 residues. V was pared by 0 bases and J by 5 bases, with 10 bases between.

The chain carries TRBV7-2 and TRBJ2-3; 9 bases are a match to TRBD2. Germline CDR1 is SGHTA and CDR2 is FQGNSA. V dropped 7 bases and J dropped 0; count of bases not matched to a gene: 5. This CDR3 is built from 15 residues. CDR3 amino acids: CASTQAGGSTDTQYF. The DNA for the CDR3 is TGTGCCAGCACCCAAGCGGGGGGTAGCACAGATACGCAGTATTTT.

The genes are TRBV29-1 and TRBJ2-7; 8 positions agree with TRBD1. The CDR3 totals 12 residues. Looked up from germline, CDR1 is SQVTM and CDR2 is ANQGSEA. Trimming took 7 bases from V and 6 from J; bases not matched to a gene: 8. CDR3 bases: TGCAGCGCATGGACAGGGCAAGGCGAGCAGTACTTC. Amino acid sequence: CSAWTGQGEQYF.

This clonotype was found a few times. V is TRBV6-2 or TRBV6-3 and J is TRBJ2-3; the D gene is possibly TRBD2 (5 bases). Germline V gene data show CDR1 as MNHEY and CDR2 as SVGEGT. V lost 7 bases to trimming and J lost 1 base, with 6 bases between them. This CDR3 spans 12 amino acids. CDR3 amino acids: CASTEGTDTQYF. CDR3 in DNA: TGTGCCAGCACGGAGGGCACAGATACGCAGTATTTT.

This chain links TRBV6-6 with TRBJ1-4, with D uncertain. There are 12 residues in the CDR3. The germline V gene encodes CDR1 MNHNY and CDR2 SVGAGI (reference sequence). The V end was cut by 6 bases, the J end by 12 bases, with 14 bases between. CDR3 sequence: CASRGAAAELFF. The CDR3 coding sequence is TGTGCCAGCAGGGGAGCCGCGGCAGAACTGTTTTTT.

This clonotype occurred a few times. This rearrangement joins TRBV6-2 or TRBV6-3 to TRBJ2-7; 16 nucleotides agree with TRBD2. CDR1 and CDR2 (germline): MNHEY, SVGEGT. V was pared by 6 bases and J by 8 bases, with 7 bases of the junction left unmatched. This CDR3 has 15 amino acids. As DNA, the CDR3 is TGTGCCAGCAGCGACGGGACTAGCGGGGGGGTAAAGCAGTACTTC. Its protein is CASSDGTSGGVKQYF.

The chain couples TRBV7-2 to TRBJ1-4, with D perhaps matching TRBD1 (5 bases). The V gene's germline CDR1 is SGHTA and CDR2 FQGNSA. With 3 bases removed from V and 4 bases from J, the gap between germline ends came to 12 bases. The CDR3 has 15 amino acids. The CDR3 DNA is TGTGCCAGCAGCTTCTCCAACAGGTTTAATGAAAAACTGTTTTTT. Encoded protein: CASSFSNRFNEKLFF.

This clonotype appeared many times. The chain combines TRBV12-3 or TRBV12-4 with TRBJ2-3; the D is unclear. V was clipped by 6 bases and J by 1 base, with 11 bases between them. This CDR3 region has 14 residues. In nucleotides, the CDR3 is TGTGCCAGCAGCGAACAGAGCCGCACAGATACGCAGTATTTT. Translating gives CASSEQSRTDTQYF.

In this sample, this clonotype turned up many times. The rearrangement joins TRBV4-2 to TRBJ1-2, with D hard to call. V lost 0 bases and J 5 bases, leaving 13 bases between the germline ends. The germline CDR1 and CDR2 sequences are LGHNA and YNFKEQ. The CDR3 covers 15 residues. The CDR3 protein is CASSQDTSNRYGYTF. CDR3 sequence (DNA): TGTGCCAGCAGCCAAGATACGTCCAACCGATATGGCTACACCTTC.

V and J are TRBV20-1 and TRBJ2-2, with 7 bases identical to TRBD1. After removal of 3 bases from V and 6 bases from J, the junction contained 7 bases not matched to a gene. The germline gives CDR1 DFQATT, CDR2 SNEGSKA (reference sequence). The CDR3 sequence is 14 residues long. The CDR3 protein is CSARPTGVPGELFF. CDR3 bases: TGCAGTGCTAGGCCCACAGGGGTTCCCGGGGAGCTGTTTTTT.

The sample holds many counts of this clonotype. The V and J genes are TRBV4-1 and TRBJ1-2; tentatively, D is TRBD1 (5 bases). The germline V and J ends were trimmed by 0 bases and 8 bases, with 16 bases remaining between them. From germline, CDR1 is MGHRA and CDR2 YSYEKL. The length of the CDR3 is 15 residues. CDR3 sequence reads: CASSQEGRARSGYTF. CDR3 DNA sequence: TGCGCCAGCAGCCAAGAAGGCAGGGCCAGGTCCGGCTACACCTTC.

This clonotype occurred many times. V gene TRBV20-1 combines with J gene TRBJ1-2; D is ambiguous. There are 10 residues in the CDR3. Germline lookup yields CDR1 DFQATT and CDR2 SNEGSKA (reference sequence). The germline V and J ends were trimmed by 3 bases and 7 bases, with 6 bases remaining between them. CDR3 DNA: TGCAGTGCTAGTTCTGGTGGCTACACCTTC. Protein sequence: CSASSGGYTF.

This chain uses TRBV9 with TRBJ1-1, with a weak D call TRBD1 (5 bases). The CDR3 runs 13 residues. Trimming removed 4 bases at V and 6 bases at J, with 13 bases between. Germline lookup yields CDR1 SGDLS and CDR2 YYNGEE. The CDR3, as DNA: TGTGCCAGCAGCACCGCGACGGGGGCTGAAGCTTTCTTT. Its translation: CASSTATGAEAFF.

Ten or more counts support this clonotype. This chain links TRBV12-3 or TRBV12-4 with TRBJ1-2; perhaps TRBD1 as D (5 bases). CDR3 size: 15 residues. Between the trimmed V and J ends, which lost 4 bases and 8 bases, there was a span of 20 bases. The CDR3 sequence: CASSSGAAGWLGYTF. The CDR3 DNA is TGTGCCAGCAGTTCCGGGGCCGCCGGGTGGTTAGGCTACACCTTC.

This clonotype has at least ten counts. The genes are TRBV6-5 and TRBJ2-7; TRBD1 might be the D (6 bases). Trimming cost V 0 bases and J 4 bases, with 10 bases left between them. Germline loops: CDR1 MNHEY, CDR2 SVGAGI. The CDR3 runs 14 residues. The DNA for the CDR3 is TGTGCCAGCAGTTACTCCGGACAGAATTACGAGCAGTACTTC. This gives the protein CASSYSGQNYEQYF.

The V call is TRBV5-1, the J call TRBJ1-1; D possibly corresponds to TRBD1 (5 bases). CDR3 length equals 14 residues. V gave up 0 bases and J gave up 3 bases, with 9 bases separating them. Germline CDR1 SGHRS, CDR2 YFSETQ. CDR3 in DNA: TGCGCCAGCAGCTTGGCGGGGGTCGACACTGAAGCTTTCTTT. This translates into CASSLAGVDTEAFF.

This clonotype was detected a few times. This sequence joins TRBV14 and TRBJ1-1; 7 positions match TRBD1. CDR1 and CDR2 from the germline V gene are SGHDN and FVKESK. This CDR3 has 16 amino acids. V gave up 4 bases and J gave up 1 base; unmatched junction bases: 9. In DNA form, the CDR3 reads TGTGCCAGCAGCCGTCTAACAGGGGATTGGAACACTGAAGCTTTCTTT. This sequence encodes CASSRLTGDWNTEAFF.

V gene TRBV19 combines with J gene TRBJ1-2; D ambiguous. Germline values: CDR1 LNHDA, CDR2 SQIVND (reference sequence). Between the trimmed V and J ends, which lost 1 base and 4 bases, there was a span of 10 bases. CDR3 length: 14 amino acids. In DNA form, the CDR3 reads TGTGCCAGTAGTATAGGTCTACGGGGCTATGGCTACACCTTC. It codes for CASSIGLRGYGYTF.

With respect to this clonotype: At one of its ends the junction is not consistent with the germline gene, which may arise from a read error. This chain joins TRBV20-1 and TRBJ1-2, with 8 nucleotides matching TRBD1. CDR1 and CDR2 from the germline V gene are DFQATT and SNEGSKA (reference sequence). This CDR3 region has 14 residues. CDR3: CSTRDVGTGYGYTF. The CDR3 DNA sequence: TGCAGTACTAGAGATGTCGGGACAGGCTATGGCTACACCTTC.

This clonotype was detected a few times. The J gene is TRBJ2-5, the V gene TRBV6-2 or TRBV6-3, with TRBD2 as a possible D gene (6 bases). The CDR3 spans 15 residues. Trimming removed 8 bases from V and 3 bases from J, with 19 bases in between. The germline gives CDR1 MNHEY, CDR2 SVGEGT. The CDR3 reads CASYKTWEAKETQYF. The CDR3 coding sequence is TGTGCCAGCTACAAAACTTGGGAGGCGAAAGAGACCCAGTACTTC.

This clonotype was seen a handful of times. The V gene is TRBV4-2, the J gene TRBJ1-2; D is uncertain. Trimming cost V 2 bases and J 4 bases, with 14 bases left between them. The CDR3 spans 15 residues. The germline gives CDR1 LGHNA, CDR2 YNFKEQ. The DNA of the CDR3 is TGTGCCAGCAGCCAATCCCCACCGGAGGGCTATGGCTACACCTTC. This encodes CASSQSPPEGYGYTF.

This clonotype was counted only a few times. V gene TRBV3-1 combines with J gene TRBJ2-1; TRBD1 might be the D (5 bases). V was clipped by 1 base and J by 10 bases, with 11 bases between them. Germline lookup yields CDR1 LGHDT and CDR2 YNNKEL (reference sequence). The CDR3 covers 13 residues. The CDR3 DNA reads TGTGCCAGCAGCCAAGTGGCCTCAGGGGAGCAGTTCTTC. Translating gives CASSQVASGEQFF.

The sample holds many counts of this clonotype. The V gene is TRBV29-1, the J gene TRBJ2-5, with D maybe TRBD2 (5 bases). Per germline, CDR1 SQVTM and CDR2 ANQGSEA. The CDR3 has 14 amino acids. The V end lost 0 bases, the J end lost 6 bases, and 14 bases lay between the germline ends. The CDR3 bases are TGCAGCGTTGAAGACGGTGGAGGAGGAAAGACCCAGTACTTC. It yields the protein CSVEDGGGGKTQYF.